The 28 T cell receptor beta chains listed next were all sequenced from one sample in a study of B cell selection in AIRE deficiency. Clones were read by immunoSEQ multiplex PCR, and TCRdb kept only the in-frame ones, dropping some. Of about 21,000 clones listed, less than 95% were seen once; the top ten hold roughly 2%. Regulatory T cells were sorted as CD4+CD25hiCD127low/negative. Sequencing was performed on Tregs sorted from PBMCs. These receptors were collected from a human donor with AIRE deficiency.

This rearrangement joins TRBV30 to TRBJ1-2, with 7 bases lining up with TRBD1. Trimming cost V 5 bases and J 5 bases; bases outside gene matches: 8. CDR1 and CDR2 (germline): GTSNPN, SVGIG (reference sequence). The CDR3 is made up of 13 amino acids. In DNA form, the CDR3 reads TGTGCCTGGTCAAGGGGCAGGGGGTATGGCTACACCTTC. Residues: CAWSRGRGYGYTF.

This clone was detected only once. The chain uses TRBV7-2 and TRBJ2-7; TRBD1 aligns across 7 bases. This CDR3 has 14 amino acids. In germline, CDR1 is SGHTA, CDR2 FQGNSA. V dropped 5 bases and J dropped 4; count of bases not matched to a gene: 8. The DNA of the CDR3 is TGTGCCAGCAGCCCTCGGACAGGTCCTTACGAGCAGTACTTC. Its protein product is CASSPRTGPYEQYF.

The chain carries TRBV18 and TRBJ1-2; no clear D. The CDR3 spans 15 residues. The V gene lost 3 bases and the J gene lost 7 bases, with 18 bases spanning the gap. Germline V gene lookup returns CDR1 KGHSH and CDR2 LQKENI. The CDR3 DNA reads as TGTGCCAGCTCACCTGGAGAGGGCCGGCTCCGTGGCTACACCTTC. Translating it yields CASSPGEGRLRGYTF.

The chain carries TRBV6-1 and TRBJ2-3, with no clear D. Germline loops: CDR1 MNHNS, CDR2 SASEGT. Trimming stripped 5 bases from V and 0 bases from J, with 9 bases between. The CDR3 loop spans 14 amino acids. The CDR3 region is CASSQQISTDTQYF. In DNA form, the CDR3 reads TGTGCCAGCAGTCAACAAATCAGCACAGATACGCAGTATTTT.

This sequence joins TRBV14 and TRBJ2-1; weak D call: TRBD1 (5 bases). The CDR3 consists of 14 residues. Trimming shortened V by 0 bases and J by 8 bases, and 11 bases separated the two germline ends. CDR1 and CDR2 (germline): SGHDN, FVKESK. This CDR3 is CASSQDFRADEQFF. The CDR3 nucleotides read TGTGCCAGCAGCCAAGACTTCAGGGCGGATGAGCAGTTCTTC.

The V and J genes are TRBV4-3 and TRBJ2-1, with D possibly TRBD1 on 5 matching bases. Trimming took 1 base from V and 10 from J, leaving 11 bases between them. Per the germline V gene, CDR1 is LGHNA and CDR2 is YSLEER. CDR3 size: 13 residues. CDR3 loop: CASSQGQGWEQFF. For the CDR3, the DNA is TGCGCCAGCAGCCAAGGGCAGGGTTGGGAGCAGTTCTTC.

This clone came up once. The CDR3 coding sequence is TGTGCCAGCAGCTCGAGACGGACAGGGTATGACACCGGGGAGCTGTTTTTT. Translated: CASSSRRTGYDTGELFF. The chain recombines TRBV7-9 with TRBJ2-2, with 8 bases aligning to TRBD1. Germline CDR1 SEHNR, CDR2 FQNEAQ (reference sequence). V was pared by 4 bases and J by 3 bases, with 10 bases of the junction left unmatched. The CDR3 has 17 amino acids.

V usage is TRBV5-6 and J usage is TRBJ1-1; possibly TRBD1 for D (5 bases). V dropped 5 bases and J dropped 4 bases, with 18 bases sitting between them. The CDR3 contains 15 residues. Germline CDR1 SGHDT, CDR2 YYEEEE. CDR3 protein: CASSYDAGVGTEAFF. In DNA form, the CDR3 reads TGTGCCAGCAGTTACGACGCGGGGGTGGGCACTGAAGCTTTCTTT.

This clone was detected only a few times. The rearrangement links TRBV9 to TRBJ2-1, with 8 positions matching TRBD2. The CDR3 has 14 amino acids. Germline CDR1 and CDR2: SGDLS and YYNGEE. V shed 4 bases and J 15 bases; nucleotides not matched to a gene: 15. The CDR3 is CASSSPAGTSRLFF. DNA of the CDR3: TGTGCCAGCAGCTCACCGGCGGGGACTAGTCGACTGTTCTTC.

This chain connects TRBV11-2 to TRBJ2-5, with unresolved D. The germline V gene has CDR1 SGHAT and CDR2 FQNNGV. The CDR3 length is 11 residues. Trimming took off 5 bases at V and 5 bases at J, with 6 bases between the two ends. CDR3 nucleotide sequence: TGTGCCAGCAGCCAGAGGGAGACCCAGTACTTC. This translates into CASSQRETQYF.

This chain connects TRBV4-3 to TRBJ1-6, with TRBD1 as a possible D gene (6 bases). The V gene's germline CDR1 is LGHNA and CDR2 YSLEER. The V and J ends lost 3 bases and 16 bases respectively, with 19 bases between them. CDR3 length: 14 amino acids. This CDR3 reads CASSQANRARKLHF. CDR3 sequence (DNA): TGCGCCAGCAGCCAGGCTAACAGGGCCCGAAAGCTCCACTTT.

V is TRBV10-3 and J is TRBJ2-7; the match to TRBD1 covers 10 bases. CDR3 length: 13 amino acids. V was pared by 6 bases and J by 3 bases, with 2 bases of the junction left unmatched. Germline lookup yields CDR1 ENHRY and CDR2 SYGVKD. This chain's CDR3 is CAIRGQGNYEQYF. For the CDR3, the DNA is TGTGCCATCAGGGGACAGGGGAACTACGAGCAGTACTTC.

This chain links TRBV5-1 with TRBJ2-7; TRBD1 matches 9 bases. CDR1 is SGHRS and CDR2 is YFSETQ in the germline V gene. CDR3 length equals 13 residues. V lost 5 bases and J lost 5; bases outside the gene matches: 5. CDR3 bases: TGCGCCAGCAGGAGACAGGGGGGGGACGAGCAGTACTTC. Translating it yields CASRRQGGDEQYF.

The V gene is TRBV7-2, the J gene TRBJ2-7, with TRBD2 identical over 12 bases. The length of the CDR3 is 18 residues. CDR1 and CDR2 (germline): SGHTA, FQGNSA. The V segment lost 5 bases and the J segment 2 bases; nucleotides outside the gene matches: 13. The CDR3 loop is CASSPGTSGSRGAYEQYF. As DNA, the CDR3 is TGTGCCAGCAGCCCCGGGACTAGCGGGTCCCGGGGCGCCTACGAGCAGTACTTC.

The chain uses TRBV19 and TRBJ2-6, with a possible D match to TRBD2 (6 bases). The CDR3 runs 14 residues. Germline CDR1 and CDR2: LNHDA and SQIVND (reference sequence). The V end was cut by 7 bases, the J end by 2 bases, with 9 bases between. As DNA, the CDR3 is TGTGCCAGTAATCCGGGGGCTGGGGCCAACGTCCTGACTTTC. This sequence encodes CASNPGAGANVLTF.

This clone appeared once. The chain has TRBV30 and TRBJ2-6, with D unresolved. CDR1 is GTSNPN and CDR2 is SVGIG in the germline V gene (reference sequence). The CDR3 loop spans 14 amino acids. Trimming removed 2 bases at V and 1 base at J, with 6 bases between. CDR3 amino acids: CAWSTGSGANVLTF. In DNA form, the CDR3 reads TGTGCCTGGAGTACCGGTTCTGGGGCCAACGTCCTGACTTTC.

CDR3 coding DNA: TGCGCCAGCAGCCCAGGGGTAGGGACAGGGGTAATTAATGAAAAACTGTTTTTT. The encoded protein is CASSPGVGTGVINEKLFF. The V call is TRBV4-3, the J call TRBJ1-4, with 10 bases aligning to TRBD1. V shed 4 bases and J 4 bases; nucleotides not matched to a gene: 12. In germline, CDR1 is LGHNA, CDR2 YSLEER. This CDR3 contains 18 residues.

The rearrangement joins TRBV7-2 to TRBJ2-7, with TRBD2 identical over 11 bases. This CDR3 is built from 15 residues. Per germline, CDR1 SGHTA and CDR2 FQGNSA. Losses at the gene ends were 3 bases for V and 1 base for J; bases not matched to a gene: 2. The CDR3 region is CASSFLAGGSYEQYF. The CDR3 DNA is TGTGCCAGCAGCTTTTTAGCGGGAGGGTCCTACGAGCAGTACTTC.

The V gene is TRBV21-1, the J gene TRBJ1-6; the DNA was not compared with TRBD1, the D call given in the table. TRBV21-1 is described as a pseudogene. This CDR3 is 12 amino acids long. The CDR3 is CAPQGSASPLHF. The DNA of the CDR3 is TGTGCCCCACAGGGTAGTGCTTCACCCCTCCACTTT.

The CDR3 here is CASSLFRDTEAFF. The CDR3 DNA reads TGTGCCAGCAGCTTATTCCGAGACACTGAAGCTTTCTTT. The rearrangement links TRBV7-2 to TRBJ1-1; D is uncertain. The CDR3 has 13 amino acids. V lost 2 bases and J lost 3, with 7 bases in between. Germline V gene sequence: CDR1 SGHTA, CDR2 FQGNSA.

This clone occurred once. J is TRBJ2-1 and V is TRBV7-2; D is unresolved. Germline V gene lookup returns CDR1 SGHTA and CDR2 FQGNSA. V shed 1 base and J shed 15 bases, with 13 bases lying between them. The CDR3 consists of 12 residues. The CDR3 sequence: CASSLDRGVGFF. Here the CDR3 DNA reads TGTGCCAGCAGCTTAGACCGCGGCGTAGGGTTCTTC.

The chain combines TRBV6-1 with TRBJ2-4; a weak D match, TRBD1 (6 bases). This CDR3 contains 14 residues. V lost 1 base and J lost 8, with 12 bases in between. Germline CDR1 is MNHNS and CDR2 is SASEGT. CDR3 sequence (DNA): TGTGCCAGCAGTGAAGGCGGGCAGGGGTACATTCAGTACTTC. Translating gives CASSEGGQGYIQYF.

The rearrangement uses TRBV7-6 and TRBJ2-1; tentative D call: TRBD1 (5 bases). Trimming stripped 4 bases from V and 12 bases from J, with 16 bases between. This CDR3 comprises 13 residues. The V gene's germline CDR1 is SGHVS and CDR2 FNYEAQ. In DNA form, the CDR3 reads TGTGCCAGCAGCTACAGAACCGGCCAGGGGCAGTTCTTC. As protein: CASSYRTGQGQFF. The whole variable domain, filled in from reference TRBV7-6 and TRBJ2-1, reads GAGVSQSPRYKVTKRGQDVALRCDPISGHVSLYWYRQALGQGPEFLTYFNYEAQQDKSGLPNDRFSAERPEGSISTLTIQRTEQRDSAMYRCASSYRTGQGQFFGPGTRLTVL.

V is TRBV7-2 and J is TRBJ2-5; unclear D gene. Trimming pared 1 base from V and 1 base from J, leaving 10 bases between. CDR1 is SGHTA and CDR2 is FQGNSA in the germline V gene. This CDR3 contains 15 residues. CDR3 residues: CASSLGVQSQETQYF. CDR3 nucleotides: TGTGCCAGCAGCTTAGGGGTCCAAAGCCAAGAGACCCAGTACTTC.

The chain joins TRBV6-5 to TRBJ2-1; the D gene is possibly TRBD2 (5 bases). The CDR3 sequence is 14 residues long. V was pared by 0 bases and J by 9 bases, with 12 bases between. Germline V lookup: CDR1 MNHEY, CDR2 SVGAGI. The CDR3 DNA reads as TGTGCCAGCAGTTACTCACTAGGACTGAGTGAGCAGTTCTTC. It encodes CASSYSLGLSEQFF.

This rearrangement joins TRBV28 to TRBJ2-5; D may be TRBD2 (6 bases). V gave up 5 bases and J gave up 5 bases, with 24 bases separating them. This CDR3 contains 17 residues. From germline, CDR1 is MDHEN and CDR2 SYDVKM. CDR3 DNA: TGTGCCAGCAGTAAAATGGCGGAGCGGGTCCTCCCGGAGACCCAGTACTTC. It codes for CASSKMAERVLPETQYF. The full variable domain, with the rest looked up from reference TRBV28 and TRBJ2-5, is DVKVTQSSRYLVKRTGEKVFLECVQDMDHENMFWYRQDPGLGLRLIYFSYDVKMKEKGDIPEGYSVSREKKERFSLILESASTNQTSMYLCASSKMAERVLPETQYFGPGTRLLVL.

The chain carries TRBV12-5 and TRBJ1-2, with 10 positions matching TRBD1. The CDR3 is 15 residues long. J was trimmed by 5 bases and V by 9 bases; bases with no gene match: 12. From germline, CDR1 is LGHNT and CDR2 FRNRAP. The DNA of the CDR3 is TGTGCTAGATCGGCCAAGGGACAGGGGTGGTATGGCTACACCTTC. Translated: CARSAKGQGWYGYTF. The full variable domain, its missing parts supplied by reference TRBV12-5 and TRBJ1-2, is DARVTQTPRHKVTEMGQEVTMRCQPILGHNTVFWYRQTMMQGLELLAYFRNRAPLDDSGMPKDRFSAEMPDATLATLKIQPSEPRDSAVYFCARSAKGQGWYGYTFGSGTRLTVV.

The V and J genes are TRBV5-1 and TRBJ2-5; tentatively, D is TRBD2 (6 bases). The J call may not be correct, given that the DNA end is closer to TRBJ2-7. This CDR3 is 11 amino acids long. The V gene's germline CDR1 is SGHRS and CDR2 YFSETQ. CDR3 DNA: TGCGCCAGCAGCCGGGGGTACGAGCAGTACTTC. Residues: CASSRGYEQYF.